One and the same sample provided the 23 T cell receptor beta chains below, sequenced in a study of T cell repertoires in cytomegalovirus infection. No antigens are known for them. Each CDR3 protein is one row after TCRdb ran MiXCR on the reads. The sample has under 300,000 distinct CDR3 sequences, less than 25% seen once; the top ten hold approximately 19%. The sample here was cultured PBMCs, taken from culture after CMV antigen stimulation. These receptors were obtained from a human donor in good health (CMV status not recorded). Some clones in this sample may be carry-over from other donors' samples.

This sequence joins TRBV15 and TRBJ1-2, with TRBD1 matching over 7 bases. This CDR3 contains 13 residues. Unmatched junction bases numbered 8, after V lost 3 bases and J lost 10 bases. Germline CDR1 reads LNHNV; CDR2 reads YYDKDF (reference sequence). The CDR3 coding sequence is TGTGCCACCAGCAGTTTATGGGACAGTTACTACACCTTC. Amino acids: CATSSLWDSYYTF.

This clonotype was observed at least ten times. V gene TRBV4-1 combines with J gene TRBJ2-1, with 8 bases matching TRBD2. Unmatched junction bases numbered 8, after V lost 0 bases and J lost 7 bases. This CDR3 region has 16 residues. CDR1 MGHRA and CDR2 YSYEKL come from the germline V gene. The CDR3 loop is CASSQDRAGVSNEQFF. The DNA of the CDR3 is TGCGCCAGCAGCCAAGATCGAGCGGGAGTCTCAAATGAGCAGTTCTTC.

This clonotype was counted between two and nine times. V is TRBV7-6 and J is TRBJ2-3, with TRBD2 matching 11 bases. V shed 5 bases and J 2 bases; nucleotides not matched to a gene: 9. Per germline, CDR1 SGHVS and CDR2 FNYEAQ. The CDR3 is 17 residues long. DNA for the CDR3: TGTGCCAGCAGCCCAATCGGGACTAGCGGAACCACAGATACGCAGTATTTT. Translation gives CASSPIGTSGTTDTQYF.

This clonotype was seen many times. The chain joins TRBV12-3 or TRBV12-4 to TRBJ2-4; 8 positions match TRBD1. Trimming cost V 7 bases and J 7 bases; bases outside gene matches: 12. The CDR3 has 15 amino acids. The CDR3 bases are TGTGCCAGCACATCACAGGGGGTGTTACGGAACATTCAGTACTTC. Residues: CASTSQGVLRNIQYF.

The chain links TRBV5-1 to TRBJ1-6, with D uncertain. The CDR3 is 14 residues long. Germline-derived CDR1 and CDR2 are SGHRS and YFSETQ. The germline V and J ends were trimmed by 0 bases and 10 bases, with 11 bases remaining between them. The DNA of the CDR3 is TGCGCCAGCAGCTTGGACTACGGCGAATCACCCCTCCACTTT. Amino acid sequence: CASSLDYGESPLHF.

The chain links TRBV12-3 or TRBV12-4 to TRBJ1-5, with D possibly being TRBD1 (5 bases). V shed 5 bases and J shed 1 base, with 12 bases lying between them. This CDR3 contains 15 residues. This chain's CDR3 is CASSQSGTSNQPQHF. CDR3 in DNA: TGTGCCAGCAGTCAGTCCGGGACGAGCAATCAGCCCCAGCATTTT.

This clonotype was detected ten times or more. The rearrangement links TRBV10-3 to TRBJ2-3, with a weak D call TRBD2 (5 bases). CDR1 ENHRY and CDR2 SYGVKD come from the germline V gene. V shed 3 bases and J shed 5 bases, with 15 bases lying between them. The CDR3 consists of 15 residues. The CDR3 bases are TGTGCCATCAGTGATGACAAGGGAGCCCTAGATACGCAGTATTTT. Translated: CAISDDKGALDTQYF.

The V call is TRBV12-3 or TRBV12-4, the J call TRBJ2-1, with TRBD1 matching 7 bases. This CDR3 has 16 residues. The junction had 14 bases not matched to a gene; V was cut back by 7 bases and J by 5 bases. CDR3 region: CASTKGSGTANNEQFF. CDR3 bases: TGTGCCAGCACCAAAGGCTCCGGGACAGCCAACAATGAGCAGTTCTTC.

This clonotype was seen a few times. CDR3 nucleotide sequence: TGTGCCAGCAGTTCCCAGGTGGACTATGGCTACACCTTC. Translation: CASSSQVDYGYTF. This chain uses TRBV12-3 or TRBV12-4 with TRBJ1-2; D ambiguous. The CDR3 spans 13 residues. Trimming left V 4 bases short and J 3 bases short, with 9 bases between.

V gene TRBV11-2 combines with J gene TRBJ2-4; tentatively, D is TRBD1 (6 bases). The V gene's germline CDR1 is SGHAT and CDR2 FQNNGV. V lost 2 bases and J lost 8, with 7 bases in between. This CDR3 has 12 amino acids. The CDR3 DNA reads as TGTGCCAGCAGCTTATGGACAGACATTCAGTACTTC. Translated: CASSLWTDIQYF.

This clonotype appeared many times. The chain uses TRBV27 and TRBJ1-4; possible D gene TRBD1, 6 bases. The CDR3 sequence is 15 residues long. V gave up 0 bases and J gave up 8 bases, with 13 bases separating them. CDR1 and CDR2 (germline): MNHEY, SMNVEV (reference sequence). The CDR3 DNA reads as TGTGCCAGCAGTTTATCGGGCAGGGGCGAGGAAAAACTGTTTTTT. It yields the protein CASSLSGRGEEKLFF.

This clonotype appeared a few times. The gene calls are TRBV5-6 and TRBJ2-3; 9 nucleotides match TRBD2. Germline V gene lookup returns CDR1 SGHDT and CDR2 YYEEEE. V lost 3 bases, J lost 6 bases, and 11 bases stayed unmatched. The CDR3 length is 16 residues. The CDR3 spells CASSSAGTSYADTQYF. DNA of the CDR3: TGTGCCAGCAGCTCAGCCGGGACTAGCTACGCGGATACGCAGTATTTT.

This clonotype was seen only a few times. This rearrangement joins TRBV4-3 to TRBJ2-3; the D gene is possibly TRBD2 (5 bases). V was shortened by 1 base and J by 1 base, with 9 bases between the two germline ends. This CDR3 has 15 residues. The germline V gene encodes CDR1 LGHNA and CDR2 YSLEER. The DNA for the CDR3 is TGCGCCAGCAGCCAAGGGACTGGACGCACAGATACGCAGTATTTT. It translates to CASSQGTGRTDTQYF.

This clonotype was seen at least ten times. The chain employs TRBV7-6 and TRBJ2-1, with 9 positions matching TRBD2. The germline CDR1 and CDR2 sequences are SGHVS and FNYEAQ. V trimming: 2 bases; J trimming: 6 bases; junction bases outside the gene matches: 17. The CDR3 length is 19 residues. The CDR3 loop reads CASSLYMASGTDFVNEQFF. DNA for the CDR3: TGTGCCAGCAGCTTATATATGGCTAGCGGGACGGATTTTGTCAATGAGCAGTTCTTC.

The chain combines TRBV7-2 with TRBJ2-7; 7 nucleotides align to TRBD2. Germline loops: CDR1 SGHTA, CDR2 FQGNSA. This CDR3 contains 14 residues. The trim removed 4 bases at V and 2 bases at J, leaving 5 bases unmatched. CDR3: CASSSAGVPYEQYV. CDR3 nucleotides: TGTGCCAGCAGCTCGGCGGGAGTTCCCTACGAGCAGTACGTC.

There are a few counts of this clonotype. The chain joins TRBV4-2 to TRBJ1-1; the D is unclear. The V gene's germline CDR1 is LGHNA and CDR2 YNFKEQ. The CDR3 consists of 18 residues. V was clipped by 1 base and J by 0 bases, with 18 bases between them. CDR3 coding DNA: TGTGCCAGCAGCCAAGCCCCGCGTTCCGAAACCATGAACACTGAAGCTTTCTTT. This encodes CASSQAPRSETMNTEAFF.

CDR3 coding DNA: TGCAGCGTTGCTCTGAACACCGGGGAGCTGTTTTTT. This encodes CSVALNTGELFF. The J gene is TRBJ2-2, the V gene TRBV29-1; D remains unclear. The CDR3 length is 12 residues. Germline CDR1 reads SQVTM; CDR2 reads ANQGSEA. V was pared by 4 bases and J by 1 base, with 4 bases between.

This clonotype was seen a handful of times. The chain is built from TRBV6-2 or TRBV6-3 and TRBJ2-7; D is uncertain. The CDR3 runs to 16 residues. Per the germline V gene, CDR1 is MNHEY and CDR2 is SVGEGT. V was cut by 6 bases and J by 3 bases, with 21 bases left in between. CDR3 residues: CASSYKRADWNYEQYV. DNA of the CDR3: TGTGCCAGCAGCTACAAACGAGCCGACTGGAACTACGAGCAGTACGTC.

The V and J genes are TRBV5-6 and TRBJ2-5; TRBD1 might be the D (6 bases). The germline CDR1 and CDR2 sequences are SGHDT and YYEEEE. V lost 4 bases and J 2 bases, leaving 12 bases between the germline ends. This CDR3 comprises 14 residues. The CDR3 is CASSIGQRQETQYF. CDR3 DNA sequence: TGTGCCAGCAGCATCGGACAGCGACAAGAGACCCAGTACTTC. Combining the CDR3 with reference TRBV5-6 and TRBJ2-5 gives the whole variable domain DAGVTQSPTHLIKTRGQQVTLRCSPKSGHDTVSWYQQALGQGPQFIFQYYEEEERQRGNFPDRFSGHQFPNYSSELNVNALLLGDSALYLCASSIGQRQETQYFGPGTRLLVL.

The chain recombines TRBV9 with TRBJ2-3; no firm D call. Looked up from germline, CDR1 is SGDLS and CDR2 is YYNGEE. V lost 4 bases and J 1 base, leaving 10 bases between the germline ends. CDR3 length: 14 residues. CDR3: CASSPAPGTDTQYF. DNA for the CDR3: TGTGCCAGCAGCCCAGCCCCTGGCACAGATACGCAGTATTTT.

This clonotype was seen ten or more times. This rearrangement joins TRBV7-6 to TRBJ2-6; D is perhaps TRBD1 (5 bases). Trimming shortened V by 3 bases and J by 3 bases, and 18 bases separated the two germline ends. Germline loops: CDR1 SGHVS, CDR2 FNYEAQ. This CDR3 is built from 18 residues. This CDR3 reads CASSLEGHSLVGANVLTF. CDR3 nucleotide sequence: TGTGCCAGCAGCTTGGAAGGACACAGCTTAGTTGGGGCCAACGTCCTGACTTTC.

The chain couples TRBV4-1 to TRBJ2-3; possible D gene TRBD1, 6 bases. Germline lookup yields CDR1 MGHRA and CDR2 YSYEKL. The V end was cut by 4 bases, the J end by 6 bases, with 29 bases between. There are 19 residues in the CDR3. The CDR3 loop reads CASSLSPGVSGSAGDTQYF. The CDR3 DNA sequence: TGCGCCAGCAGCCTGAGCCCAGGGGTATCGGGCTCAGCCGGGGATACGCAGTATTTT.

The V and J genes are TRBV12-3 or TRBV12-4 and TRBJ2-5, with 8 bases identical to TRBD1. This CDR3 comprises 16 residues. V dropped 1 base and J dropped 2; count of bases not matched to a gene: 6. The CDR3 bases are TGTGCCAGCAGTTTAGGGGGACAGGTTCGACAAGAGACCCAGTACTTC. Its protein is CASSLGGQVRQETQYF.